This is a list of T cell receptor beta chains from one sample in a study of blood T cells in healthy people across ages. TCRdb processed the 5' RACE reads anew with MiXCR; each CDR3 protein has one entry. The sample comprises 780,000 or so distinct CDR3 sequences, 20% to 25% of which are singletons, and under 4% rests with the top ten. This same sample was also part of a study on T cells of mothers and their children.

The sample consisted of blood. These receptors were obtained from a boy under 18 in good health. CDR3s include the opening cysteine and the closing phenylalanine or tryptophan. Clone sizes are given selectively: once, few, many, or a class where the clone is expanded.

>-|TRBV6-2/TRBV6-3|TRBJ1-4
CASISDGDNEKLFF
>-|TRBV7-2|TRBJ2-5
CASSFPGHQETQYF
>-|TRBV29-1|TRBJ1-2
CSVTQGNYGYTF
>-|TRBV6-5|TRBJ1-5
CASKRGQGGQPQHF
>-|TRBV5-1|-
CASSLEGTRSYEQYF
>-|TRBV14|-
CASSPRDRDEQFF
>many|TRBV6-4|TRBJ2-1
CASSESGGSYNEQFF
>few|TRBV20-1|TRBJ2-7
CSASVAGTEQYF
>few|TRBV4-3|TRBJ2-1
CASSPDRAGGPSNEQFF
>-|TRBV5-6|TRBJ2-1
CASSLSQGIHSGRGLNEQFF
>-|TRBV5-1|TRBJ2-4
CASSLGTVLAKNIQYF
>few|TRBV29-1|TRBJ2-5
CSFGAQETQYF
>few|TRBV4-3|TRBJ2-5
CASSQSAAPQTQYF
>few|TRBV6-2/TRBV6-3|TRBJ1-1
CASGRLAKNTEAFF
>medium-sized|TRBV29-1|TRBJ2-7
CSVVVSYEQYF
>-|TRBV18|TRBJ2-7
CASSPGRSQAGEQYF
>-|TRBV4-3|-
CASSQESEDEQFF
>-|TRBV3-1|TRBJ2-6
CATRDSGANVLTF
>few|TRBV7-2|TRBJ2-4
CASSLGGVGGAKNIQYF